The clone carrying this TCR beta chain is a singleton in its sample. What it binds is unknown. These data originate in a study of shared clonotypes between healthy human individuals. Study results and limitations: In this cohort, only blood was sampled, and tissue repertoires likely differ. A generally larger estimated richness was seen in naive subsets than in memory subsets.

V was clipped by 4 bases and J by 4 bases, with 8 bases between them. This CDR3 is built from 12 residues. CDR1 is MDHEN, CDR2 SYDVKM, per germline. The donors were all Caucasian adults (living in Nashville, Tennessee). Data came from immunoSEQ multiplex PCR; TCRdb stores just in-frame clones and leaves some out. This sample has about 980,000 clones, with 76% found just once. Sequenced material: memory CD4+ T cells sorted from blood. Subset noted: CD45RA-negative fraction. The genes are TRBV28 and TRBJ2-7; D gene uncertain. This sequence was found in a young man in good health. The CDR3 reads CASSSLRYEQYF. The CDR3 DNA is TGTGCCAGCAGTTCCCTTCGGTACGAGCAGTACTTC. Full variable domain (missing parts from reference TRBV28 and TRBJ2-7): DVKVTQSSRYLVKRTGEKVFLECVQDMDHENMFWYRQDPGLGLRLIYFSYDVKMKEKGDIPEGYSVSREKKERFSLILESASTNQTSMYLCASSSLRYEQYFGPGTRLTVT.